This T cell receptor beta chain comes out of a study of shared clonotypes between healthy human individuals. As regards this clone: Its matching antigen is unknown.

The CDR3 is 13 amino acids. Trimming stripped 5 bases from V and 7 bases from J, with 15 bases between. The germline V gene has CDR1 MNHEY and CDR2 SMNVEV (reference sequence). General observations from the study: Estimated clonotype richness was generally higher in naive than memory subsets.

CD45RO-negative, CCR7-selected cells formed the naive CD8 fraction, which excluded terminally differentiated effector memory CD45RA+ cells. Assay used: immunoSEQ multiplex PCR; TCRdb lists only in-frame clones, some missing. Of some 2,000,000 clones in the sample, approximately 95% were seen once. This chain connects TRBV27 to TRBJ2-7; D may be TRBD1 (6 bases). The clonotype was recovered from a young man in good health. The sequenced sample consisted of naive CD8+ T cells sorted from blood. The CDR3 is CASSPIATGEQYF. The CDR3 region has the DNA TGTGCCAGCAGTCCGATCGCTACAGGGGAGCAGTACTTC.